This T cell receptor beta chain was documented in a study of vaccination and CD4 T cells after COVID-19. The CDR3 has 13 amino acids. V lost 5 bases, J lost 8 bases, and 5 bases stayed unmatched. Germline V gene lookup returns CDR1 SGHTA and CDR2 FQGNSA. Concerning this clonotype itself: The antigen is undetermined.

Treatment given: approximately 11-day PBMC culture with coronavirus spike peptide pools or control peptides (ViraFEST assay). The Oncomine TCR Beta short-read assay was applied to DNA of cultured CD4+ T cells. TCRdb reanalysed the PCR reads using MiXCR and keeps one entry per CDR3 protein. Of some 23,000 distinct CDR3 sequences listed, 44% are singletons. Source: CD4+ T cells from blood, cultured in vitro, taken before SARS-CoV-2 vaccination. The receptor's source is a human donor who received a COVID-19 vaccine. The V and J genes are TRBV7-2 and TRBJ1-1; TRBD1 matches at 10 bases. CDR3 DNA sequence: TGTGCCAGCAGCCCTGGGACAGGGGCCGAAGCTTTCTTT. Its translation: CASSPGTGAEAFF.